These 16 T cell receptor beta chains originate from one sample sequenced in a study of beta chain features in type 1 diabetes. Reverse transcribing all isolated RNA meant expressed TCRB transcripts were sequenced. Only in-frame clones appear in the TCRdb table, and some are missing; sequencing was by immunoSEQ multiplex PCR. Here the sample spans about 240,000 clones, 25% to 30% being singletons. The specimen sequenced was central memory CD4+ T cells from blood. The receptors were sampled from a man between 25 and 39 years old in good health.

This clone has more than one count but fewer than ten. The chain couples TRBV5-8 to TRBJ2-5; TRBD1 is a possible D gene (5 bases). In germline, CDR1 is SGHTS, CDR2 YDEGEE. Trimming cost V 4 bases and J 2 bases, with 6 bases left between them. The CDR3 is 12 residues long. The CDR3 here is CASSRQQETQYF. The CDR3 nucleotides read TGTGCCAGCAGCCGACAGCAAGAGACCCAGTACTTC.

This rearrangement joins TRBV5-1 to TRBJ1-2; D not certain. Germline V CDR1 and CDR2: SGHRS, YFSETQ. The germline V and J ends were trimmed by 1 base and 4 bases, with 8 bases remaining between them. The CDR3 totals 13 residues. CDR3 amino acids: CASSLTVGYGYTF. CDR3 sequence (DNA): TGCGCCAGCAGCTTGACAGTCGGCTATGGCTACACCTTC.

Here the CDR3 DNA reads TGTGCCAGCAGCTTCACCCTACTAGCGGGAGGGAAAGAGACCCAGTACTTC. Translating it yields CASSFTLLAGGKETQYF. V usage is TRBV5-6 and J usage is TRBJ2-5; 13 bases agree with TRBD2. With V trimmed by 2 bases and J by 3 bases, 7 bases remained unmatched. Per the germline V gene, CDR1 is SGHDT and CDR2 is YYEEEE. This CDR3 is 17 amino acids long.

The J gene is TRBJ2-5, the V gene TRBV29-1; no definite D call. V lost 6 bases, J lost 1 base, and 12 bases lay in between. The germline gives CDR1 SQVTM, CDR2 ANQGSEA. This CDR3 is built from 13 residues. CDR3 protein: CSVTKQTQETQYF. CDR3 coding DNA: TGCAGCGTGACAAAACAGACCCAAGAGACCCAGTACTTC.

The count of this clone is one. This sample also contains other DNA sequences that code for the same CDR3. The chain couples TRBV5-4 to TRBJ1-1; D not resolved. There are 13 residues in the CDR3. CDR1 and CDR2 from the germline V gene are SGHNT and YYREEE (reference sequence). The germline V and J ends were trimmed by 0 bases and 1 base, with 4 bases remaining between them. The CDR3 is CASSLDRNTEAFF. CDR3 DNA: TGTGCCAGCAGCTTGGATAGGAACACTGAAGCTTTCTTT.

This clone turned up a few times. This chain uses TRBV6-1 with TRBJ2-2; TRBD1 aligns across 8 bases. J lost 5 bases, V lost 7 bases, and 6 bases had no gene match. Looked up from germline, CDR1 is MNHNS and CDR2 is SASEGT. The CDR3 sequence is 14 residues long. The CDR3: CASNYRGRTGELFF. The CDR3 DNA sequence: TGTGCCAGCAACTACAGGGGGAGAACCGGGGAGCTGTTTTTT.

V and J are TRBV6-5 and TRBJ1-2; 10 nucleotides line up with TRBD1. V gave up 4 bases and J gave up 3 bases; unmatched junction bases: 2. This CDR3 spans 14 amino acids. In germline, CDR1 is MNHEY, CDR2 SVGAGI. This CDR3 reads CASSSGQGDYGYTF. The CDR3 DNA reads TGTGCCAGCAGTTCCGGACAGGGGGACTATGGCTACACCTTC.

The table lists this clone with a few counts. The chain joins TRBV18 to TRBJ2-7; D is uncertain. CDR1 KGHSH and CDR2 LQKENI come from the germline V gene. V lost 1 base, J lost 1 base, and 8 bases lay in between. This CDR3 is 14 amino acids long. CDR3 region: CASSPQAGSYEQYF. The DNA for the CDR3 is TGTGCCAGCTCACCACAGGCAGGTTCCTACGAGCAGTACTTC.

The CDR3 sequence is CSVEAGNTDTQYF. The CDR3 coding sequence is TGCAGCGTTGAAGCCGGAAACACAGATACGCAGTATTTT. The rearrangement joins TRBV29-1 to TRBJ2-3; D is unclear. Germline CDR1 is SQVTM and CDR2 is ANQGSEA. The CDR3 contains 13 residues. V was shortened by 1 base and J by 2 bases, with 7 bases between the two germline ends.

The chain couples TRBV30 to TRBJ1-2; D gene unclear. This CDR3 spans 11 amino acids. Trimming pared 5 bases from V and 8 bases from J, leaving 12 bases between. Looked up from germline, CDR1 is GTSNPN and CDR2 is SVGIG (reference sequence). This CDR3 reads CAWGRTGGYTF. The DNA of the CDR3 is TGTGCCTGGGGACGGACTGGAGGCTACACCTTC.

This rearrangement joins TRBV25-1 to TRBJ2-5, with TRBD2 matching over 8 bases. The CDR3 loop spans 14 amino acids. Germline V gives CDR1 MGHDK, CDR2 SYGVNS. Germline trimming cut 6 bases from V and 5 bases from J; bases unmatched to any gene: 8. The CDR3, as DNA: TGTGCCAGCAGCCCGGGGGGGCCTGGGGAGACCCAGTACTTC. Translation gives CASSPGGPGETQYF.

This clone was seen only a few times. The chain joins TRBV9 to TRBJ2-1; 7 bases are a match to TRBD1. Per the germline V gene, CDR1 is SGDLS and CDR2 is YYNGEE. The length of the CDR3 is 15 residues. J lost 7 bases, V lost 3 bases, and 10 bases had no gene match. The CDR3 region is CASSETGVGRNEQFF. For the CDR3, the DNA is TGTGCCAGCAGCGAAACAGGGGTTGGTAGAAATGAGCAGTTCTTC.

This clone occurred a few times. The chain recombines TRBV18 with TRBJ2-7; D remains unclear. V dropped 5 bases and J dropped 3 bases, with 14 bases sitting between them. The CDR3 loop spans 14 amino acids. Germline V lookup: CDR1 KGHSH, CDR2 LQKENI. The CDR3 sequence is CASSTTKILYEQYF. The CDR3, as DNA: TGTGCCAGCTCAACCACGAAAATCCTCTACGAGCAGTACTTC.

This clone has a handful of counts. The rearrangement joins TRBV6-6 to TRBJ2-1; 7 nucleotides line up with TRBD1. CDR3 size: 13 residues. V was pared by 2 bases and J by 9 bases, with 4 bases of the junction left unmatched. CDR1 and CDR2 (germline): MNHNY, SVGAGI (reference sequence). The CDR3 bases are TGTGCCAGCAGTTACACCCAGGGGGTTGAGCAGTTCTTC. It translates to CASSYTQGVEQFF.

This clone came up a few times. The gene calls are TRBV2 and TRBJ2-1; possibly TRBD1 or TRBD2 for D (5 bases each). V lost 2 bases, J lost 9 bases, and 11 bases lay in between. Germline-derived CDR1 and CDR2 are SNHLY and FYNNEI. The CDR3 extends over 13 amino acids. CDR3 bases: TGTGCCAGCAGTGAACAGAAAGGGACTGAGCAGTTCTTC. It specifies CASSEQKGTEQFF.

This clone was found a few times. The CDR3 reads CSALRGTYEQYF. CDR3 DNA: TGCAGCGCCCTCAGGGGTACCTACGAGCAGTACTTC. The chain combines TRBV29-1 with TRBJ2-5, with D maybe TRBD1 (6 bases). The J call could be wrong; TRBJ2-7 is a better fit for the DNA end. CDR1 is SQVTM and CDR2 is ANQGSEA in the germline V gene. CDR3 size: 12 residues.